Below, 2 T cell receptor beta chains from the same sample are listed, as sequenced in a study of cytomegalovirus exposure and HLA in healthy donors. Both 60 Vbeta primers and 13 Jbeta primers went into the PCR. Data came from immunoSEQ multiplex PCR; TCRdb stores just in-frame clones and leaves some out. Of more than 95,000 clones detected, over 65% appear once; the ten largest clones hold approximately 1.7%. The material sequenced was PBMCs. Receptors were obtained from a woman in her thirties or forties in good health and CMV-seronegative.

Concerning this clone: Because the CDR3 is missing its conserved closing phenylalanine or tryptophan, this is likely a read error. This chain links TRBV28 with TRBJ1-5, with TRBD1 as a possible D gene (5 bases). Germline V gene data show CDR1 as MDHEN and CDR2 as SYDVKM. The CDR3 runs to 13 residues. V lost 8 bases and J 9 bases, leaving 17 bases between the germline ends. CDR3 residues: CASVRQLPWPQHL. The CDR3 DNA is TGTGCCAGCGTCCGACAGCTGCCGTGGCCCCAGCATCTT.

The chain has TRBV5-1 and TRBJ1-2; TRBD1 aligns across 8 bases. The CDR3 extends over 16 amino acids. Germline V gene sequence: CDR1 SGHRS, CDR2 YFSETQ. V shed 7 bases and J 6 bases; nucleotides not matched to a gene: 17. CDR3 nucleotide sequence: TGCGCCAGCCACGACGAACAGGGGGAGGCGTTCAATGGCTACACCTTC. It specifies CASHDEQGEAFNGYTF.